This TCR beta chain was identified during a study of T cell responses to AZD1222 COVID-19 vaccine. Looked up from germline, CDR1 is MNHEY and CDR2 is SVGAGI. Deletions cut 5 bases from V and 5 bases from J, with 9 bases between. The CDR3 is 12 residues long. As to this clone: Its target is unknown.

Measured with immunoSEQ multiplex PCR; TCRdb has only the in-frame clones, and not every one. The sample lists 84,000 or so clones, roughly nine tenths occurring once. Regarding the study as a whole: Only a handful of AZD1222 recipients, more than five in all, had baseline seropositivity.

The chain is built from TRBV6-5 and TRBJ2-5; no definite D call. This sequence was found in an adult in good health. This specimen was peripheral blood, taken on day 0 of AZD1222 vaccination. This CDR3 is CASSPGGETQYF. The CDR3 DNA sequence: TGTGCCAGCAGTCCGGGTGGGGAGACCCAGTACTTC.